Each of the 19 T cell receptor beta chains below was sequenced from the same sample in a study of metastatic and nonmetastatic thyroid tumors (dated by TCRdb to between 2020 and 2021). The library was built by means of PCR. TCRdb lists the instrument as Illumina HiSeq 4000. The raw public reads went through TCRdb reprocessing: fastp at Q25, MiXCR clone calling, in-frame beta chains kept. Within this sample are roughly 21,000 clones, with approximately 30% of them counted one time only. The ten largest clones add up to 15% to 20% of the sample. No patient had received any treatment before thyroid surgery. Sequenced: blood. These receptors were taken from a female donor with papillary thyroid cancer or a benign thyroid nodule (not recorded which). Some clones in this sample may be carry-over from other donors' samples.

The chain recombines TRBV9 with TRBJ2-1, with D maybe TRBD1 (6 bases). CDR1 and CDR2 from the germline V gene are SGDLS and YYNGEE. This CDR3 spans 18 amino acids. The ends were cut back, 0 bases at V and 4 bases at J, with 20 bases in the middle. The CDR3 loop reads CASSVAGTVAGVYNEQFF. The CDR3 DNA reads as TGTGCCAGCAGCGTAGCGGGTACGGTGGCAGGGGTGTACAATGAGCAGTTCTTC.

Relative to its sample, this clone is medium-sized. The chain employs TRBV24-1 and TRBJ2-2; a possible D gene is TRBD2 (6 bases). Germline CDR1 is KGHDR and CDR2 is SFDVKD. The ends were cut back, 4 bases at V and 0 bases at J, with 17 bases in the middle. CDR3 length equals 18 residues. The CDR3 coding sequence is TGTGCCACCAGTGACCATCAAACAGGAGGGGCGAACACCGGGGAGCTGTTTTTT. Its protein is CATSDHQTGGANTGELFF.

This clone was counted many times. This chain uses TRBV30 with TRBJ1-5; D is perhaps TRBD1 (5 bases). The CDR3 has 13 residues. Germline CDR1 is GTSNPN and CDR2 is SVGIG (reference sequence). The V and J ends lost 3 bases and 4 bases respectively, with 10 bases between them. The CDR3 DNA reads TGTGCCTGGAGAACAGGCCATAATCAGCCCCAGCATTTT. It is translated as CAWRTGHNQPQHF.

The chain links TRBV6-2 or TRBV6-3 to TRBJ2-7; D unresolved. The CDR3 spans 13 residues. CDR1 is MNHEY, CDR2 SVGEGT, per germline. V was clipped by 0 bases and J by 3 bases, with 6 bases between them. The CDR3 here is CASSYSLSYEQYF. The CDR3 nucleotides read TGTGCCAGCAGTTACTCTCTCAGCTACGAGCAGTACTTC.

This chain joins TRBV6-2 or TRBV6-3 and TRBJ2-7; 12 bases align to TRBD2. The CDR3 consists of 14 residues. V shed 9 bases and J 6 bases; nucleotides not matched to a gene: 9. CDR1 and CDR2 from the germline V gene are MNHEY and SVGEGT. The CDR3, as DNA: TGTGCCAGGAGTAAACTAGCGGGAGGCTCCGAGCAGTACTTC. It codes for CARSKLAGGSEQYF.

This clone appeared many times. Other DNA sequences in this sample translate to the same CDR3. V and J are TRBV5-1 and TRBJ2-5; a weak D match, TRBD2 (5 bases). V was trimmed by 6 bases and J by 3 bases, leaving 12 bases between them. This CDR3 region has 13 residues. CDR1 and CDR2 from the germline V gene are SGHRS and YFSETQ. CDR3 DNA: TGCGCCAGCAAGCGGAGTTGGGAAGAGACCCAGTACTTC. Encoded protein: CASKRSWEETQYF.

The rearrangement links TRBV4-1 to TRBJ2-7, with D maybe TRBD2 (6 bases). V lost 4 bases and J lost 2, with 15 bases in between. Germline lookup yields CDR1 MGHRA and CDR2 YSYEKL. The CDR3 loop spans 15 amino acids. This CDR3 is CASSPIAVKPYEQYF. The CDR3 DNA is TGCGCCAGCAGCCCGATAGCGGTAAAGCCCTACGAGCAGTACTTC.

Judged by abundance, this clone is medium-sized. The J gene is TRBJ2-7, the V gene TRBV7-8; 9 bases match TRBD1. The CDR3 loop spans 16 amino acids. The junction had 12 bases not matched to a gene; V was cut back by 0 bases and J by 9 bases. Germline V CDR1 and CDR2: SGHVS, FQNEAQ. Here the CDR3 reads CASSLAYRTGGFVQYF. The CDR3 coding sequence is TGTGCCAGCAGCTTAGCGTATCGAACAGGGGGCTTCGTGCAGTACTTC. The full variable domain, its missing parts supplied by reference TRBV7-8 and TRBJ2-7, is GAGVSQSPRYKVAKRGQDVALRCDPISGHVSLFWYQQALGQGPEFLTYFQNEAQLDKSGLPSDRFFAERPEGSVSTLKIQRTQQEDSAVYLCASSLAYRTGGFVQYFGPGTRLTVT.

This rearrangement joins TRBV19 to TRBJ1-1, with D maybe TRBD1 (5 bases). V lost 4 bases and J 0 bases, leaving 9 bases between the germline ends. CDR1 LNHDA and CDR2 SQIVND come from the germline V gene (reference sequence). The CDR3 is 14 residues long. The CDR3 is CASSSGGMNTEAFF. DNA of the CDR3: TGTGCCAGTAGTAGCGGGGGGATGAACACTGAAGCTTTCTTT.

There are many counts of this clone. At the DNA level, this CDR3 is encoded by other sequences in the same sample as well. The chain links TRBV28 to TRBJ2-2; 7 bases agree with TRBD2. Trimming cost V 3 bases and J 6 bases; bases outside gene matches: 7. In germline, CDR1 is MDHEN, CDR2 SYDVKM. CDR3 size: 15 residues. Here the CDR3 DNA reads TGTGCCAGCAGTTTTGGAGGGAGGGAGGCCGGGGAGCTGTTTTTT. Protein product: CASSFGGREAGELFF.

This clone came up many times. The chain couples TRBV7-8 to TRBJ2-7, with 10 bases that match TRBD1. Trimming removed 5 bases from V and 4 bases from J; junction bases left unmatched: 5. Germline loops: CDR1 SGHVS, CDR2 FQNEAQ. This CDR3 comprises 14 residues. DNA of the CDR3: TGTGCCAGCAGCCGTAGACAGGGGGCGTACGAGCAGTACTTC. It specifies CASSRRQGAYEQYF.

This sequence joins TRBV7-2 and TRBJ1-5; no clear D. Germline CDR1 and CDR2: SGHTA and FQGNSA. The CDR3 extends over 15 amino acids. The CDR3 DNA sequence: TGTGACATCAGCTTAGTAGGAGCCAGCAATCAGAGCCAGCATTTT. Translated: CDISLVGASNQSQHF.

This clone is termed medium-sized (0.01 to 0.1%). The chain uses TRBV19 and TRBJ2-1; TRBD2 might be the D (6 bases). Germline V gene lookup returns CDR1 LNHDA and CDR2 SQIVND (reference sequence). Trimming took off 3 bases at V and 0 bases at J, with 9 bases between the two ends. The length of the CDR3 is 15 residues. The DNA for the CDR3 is TGTGCCAGTAGTATTGGGAGGAGCTCCTACAATGAGCAGTTCTTC. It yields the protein CASSIGRSSYNEQFF. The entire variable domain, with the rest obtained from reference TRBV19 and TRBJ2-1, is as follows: DGGITQSPKYLFRKEGQNVTLSCEQNLNHDAMYWYRQDPGQGLRLIYYSQIVNDFQKGDIAEGYSVSREKKESFPLTVTSAQKNPTAFYLCASSIGRSSYNEQFFGPGTRLTVL.

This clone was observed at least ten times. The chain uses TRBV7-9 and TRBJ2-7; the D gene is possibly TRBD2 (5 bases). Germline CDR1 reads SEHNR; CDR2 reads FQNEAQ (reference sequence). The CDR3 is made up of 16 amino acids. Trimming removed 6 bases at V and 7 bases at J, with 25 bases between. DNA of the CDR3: TGTGCCAGCAGTACCCGATCAGAGCACCCCTCGGGGGAGCAGTACTTC. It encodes CASSTRSEHPSGEQYF.

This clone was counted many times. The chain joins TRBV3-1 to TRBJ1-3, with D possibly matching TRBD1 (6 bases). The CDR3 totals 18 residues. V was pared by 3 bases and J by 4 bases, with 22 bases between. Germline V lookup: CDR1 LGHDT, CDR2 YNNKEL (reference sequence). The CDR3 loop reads CASSQGDKSGFSGNTIYF. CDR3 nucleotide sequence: TGTGCCAGCAGCCAGGGGGACAAGTCGGGTTTCTCAGGAAACACCATATATTTT.

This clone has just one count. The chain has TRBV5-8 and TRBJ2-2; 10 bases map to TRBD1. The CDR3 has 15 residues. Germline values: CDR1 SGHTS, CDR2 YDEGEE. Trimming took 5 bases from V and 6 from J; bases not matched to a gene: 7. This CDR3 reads CASRPGQGVAGELFF. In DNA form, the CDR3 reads TGTGCCAGCAGGCCAGGACAGGGGGTCGCCGGGGAGCTGTTTTTT. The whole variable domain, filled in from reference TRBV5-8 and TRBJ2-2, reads EAGVTQSPTHLIKTRGQQATLRCSPISGHTSVYWYQQALGLGLQFLLWYDEGEERNRGNFPPRFSGRQFPNYSSELNVNALELEDSALYLCASRPGQGVAGELFFGEGSRLTVL.

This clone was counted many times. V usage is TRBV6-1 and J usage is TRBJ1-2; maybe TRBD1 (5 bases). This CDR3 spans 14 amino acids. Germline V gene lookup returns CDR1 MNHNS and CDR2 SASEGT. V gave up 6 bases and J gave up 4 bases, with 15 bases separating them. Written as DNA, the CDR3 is TGTGCCAGCAGACAATGGGGGGAGGGCTATGGCTACACCTTC. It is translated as CASRQWGEGYGYTF.

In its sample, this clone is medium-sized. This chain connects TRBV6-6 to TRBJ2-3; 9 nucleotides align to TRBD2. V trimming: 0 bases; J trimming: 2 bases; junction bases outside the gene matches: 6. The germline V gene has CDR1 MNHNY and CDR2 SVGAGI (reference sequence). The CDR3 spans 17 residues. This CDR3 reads CASSYSSSGRSTDTQYF. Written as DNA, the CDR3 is TGTGCCAGCAGTTACTCGAGTAGCGGGAGATCCACAGATACGCAGTATTTT.

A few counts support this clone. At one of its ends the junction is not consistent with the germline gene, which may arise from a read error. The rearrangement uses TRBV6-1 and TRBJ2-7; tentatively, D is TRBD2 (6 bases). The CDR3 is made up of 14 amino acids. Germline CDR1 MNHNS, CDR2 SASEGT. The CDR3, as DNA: TGTGCCAGCAGTGAAGCAGGAGGGGCCTACGAGCATTACTTC. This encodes CASSEAGGAYEHYF.